This TCR beta chain comes out of a study of cytomegalovirus exposure and HLA in healthy donors. Regarding the study as a whole: With high specificity and sensitivity, the classifier reportedly diagnosed cytomegalovirus status. It was taken for granted in presence/absence analyses that sequencing depth across donors was roughly uniform. Among TCR beta chains of equal frequency, HLA-associated ones were more clonally expanded in a later analysis.

Healthy bone marrow donors formed the donor group. Germline lookup yields CDR1 SGHRS and CDR2 YFSETQ. Trimming took off 0 bases at V and 4 bases at J, with 8 bases between the two ends. The CDR3 has 13 residues. A remark on this clone: Its antigen is as yet unknown.

The primer mix had 60 Vbeta and 13 Jbeta primers. Clones were sequenced by immunoSEQ multiplex PCR, and TCRdb holds only the in-frame ones, with some missing. The sample features roughly 200,000 clones, with more than 0.95% in its top ten. V gene TRBV5-1 combines with J gene TRBJ2-7; possibly TRBD1 for D (6 bases). Sequencing was performed on PBMCs. This receptor was obtained from a girl aged 2-15 years in good health and CMV-seropositive. CDR3 DNA sequence: TGCGCCAGCAGCTTGGAAAGGGGGTACGAGCAGTACTTC. Amino acids: CASSLERGYEQYF. The full variable domain, completed using reference TRBV5-1 and TRBJ2-7, is KAGVTQTPRYLIKTRGQQVTLSCSPISGHRSVSWYQQTPGQGLQFLFEYFSETQRNKGNFPGRFSGRQFSNSRSEMNVSTLELGDSALYLCASSLERGYEQYFGPGTRLTVT.